The 32 T cell receptor beta chains in this list originate from one sample, sequenced in a study of blood T cell repertoires in COVID-19 (dated by TCRdb to the early 2020s). Library preparation used the immunoSEQ multiplex PCR assay. The clones in this table, taken by TCRdb from immuneACCESS, are in-frame only. Not every clone is retained; where verified, under half of the shortfall comes from an unresolved V gene, and the cause of the rest is unknown. Within this sample are approximately 150,000 clones, with 84% of them counted one time only. The top ten constitute about 8% of the sample. Sequenced sample: PBMCs or T cells enriched from blood (not recorded which). These receptors all come from a woman between 50 and 59 years old who had recovered from COVID-19.

The rearrangement uses TRBV4-2 and TRBJ1-3; D remains ambiguous. This CDR3 spans 16 amino acids. Deletions cut 0 bases from V and 0 bases from J, with 9 bases between. Germline CDR1 and CDR2: LGHNA and YNFKEQ. The CDR3 sequence is CASSQERGYSGNTIYF. CDR3 DNA: TGTGCCAGCAGCCAAGAACGCGGATACTCTGGAAACACCATATATTTT.

V gene TRBV6-5 combines with J gene TRBJ2-7; possible D gene TRBD2, 6 bases. The CDR3 is 14 residues long. Germline V gene data show CDR1 as MNHEY and CDR2 as SVGAGI. V was shortened by 6 bases and J by 3 bases, with 15 bases between the two germline ends. The CDR3: CASRGFQGGYEQYF. DNA for the CDR3: TGTGCCAGCAGGGGGTTTCAGGGAGGCTACGAGCAGTACTTC.

This clone occurred a few times. The J gene is TRBJ1-6, the V gene TRBV7-9; TRBD1 matches 7 bases. CDR1 is SEHNR, CDR2 FQNEAQ, per germline (reference sequence). The CDR3 consists of 16 residues. Trimming took 6 bases from V and 7 from J; bases not matched to a gene: 12. Here the CDR3 DNA reads TGTGCCAGCAGTCGCAGATTAGGGACAGAGAATTCACCCCTCCACTTT. Translated, it gives CASSRRLGTENSPLHF.

The V gene is TRBV7-9, the J gene TRBJ1-1, with D uncertain. V was clipped by 3 bases and J by 0 bases, with 5 bases between them. The CDR3 totals 13 residues. In germline, CDR1 is SEHNR, CDR2 FQNEAQ (reference sequence). CDR3 sequence (DNA): TGTGCCAGCAGCTTTACTATGAACACTGAAGCTTTCTTT. Residues: CASSFTMNTEAFF.

V usage is TRBV9 and J usage is TRBJ2-1, with 14 bases that match TRBD2. V lost 5 bases and J lost 7; bases outside the gene matches: 2. Germline lookup yields CDR1 SGDLS and CDR2 YYNGEE. The CDR3 loop spans 14 amino acids. Here the CDR3 reads CASSRTSGGNEQFF. The CDR3, as DNA: TGTGCCAGCAGTCGGACTAGCGGGGGGAATGAGCAGTTCTTC.

The chain joins TRBV28 to TRBJ1-6; 9 bases fit TRBD1. Per germline, CDR1 MDHEN and CDR2 SYDVKM. V gave up 5 bases and J gave up 5 bases; unmatched junction bases: 4. The CDR3 extends over 15 amino acids. The CDR3 protein is CASSPWDRDNSPLHF. The CDR3 region has the DNA TGTGCCAGCAGTCCCTGGGACAGGGATAATTCACCCCTCCACTTT.

The chain links TRBV28 to TRBJ2-7; 7 bases line up with TRBD2. Per germline, CDR1 MDHEN and CDR2 SYDVKM. This CDR3 has 14 amino acids. Losses at the gene ends were 4 bases for V and 4 bases for J; bases not matched to a gene: 7. The CDR3 DNA follows: TGTGCCAGCAGTTCCGCGGGAGTGAGTTACGAGCAGTACTTC. Protein: CASSSAGVSYEQYF.

The chain uses TRBV7-2 and TRBJ2-1; D call uncertain. The ends were cut back, 5 bases at V and 7 bases at J, with 9 bases in the middle. CDR3 length: 12 residues. The germline V gene encodes CDR1 SGHTA and CDR2 FQGNSA. In nucleotides, the CDR3 is TGTGCCAGCAGCCGAACATGGAATGAGCAGTTCTTC. Residues: CASSRTWNEQFF.

The V gene is TRBV11-2, the J gene TRBJ2-3, with 7 bases aligning to TRBD1. Germline V gene sequence: CDR1 SGHAT, CDR2 FQNNGV. CDR3 length: 12 residues. V lost 5 bases and J lost 12; bases outside the gene matches: 8. In DNA, the CDR3 is TGTGCCAGCAGCAGAACAGGGGAATCTCAGTATTTT. This translates into CASSRTGESQYF. The variable domain in full, with the rest retrieved from reference TRBV11-2 and TRBJ2-3, is EAGVAQSPRYKIIEKRQSVAFWCNPISGHATLYWYQQILGQGPKLLIQFQNNGVVDDSQLPKDRFSAERLKGVDSTLKIQPAKLEDSAVYLCASSRTGESQYFGPGTRLTVL.

The chain is built from TRBV7-2 and TRBJ1-3; D not resolved. Germline values: CDR1 SGHTA, CDR2 FQGNSA. V was cut by 1 base and J by 2 bases, with 15 bases left in between. The CDR3 runs 17 residues. The CDR3, as DNA: TGTGCCAGCAGCTTAGACCGAGACAAATGGGCTGGAAACACCATATATTTT. This gives the protein CASSLDRDKWAGNTIYF. The entire variable domain, with the rest obtained from reference TRBV7-2 and TRBJ1-3, is as follows: GAGVSQSPSNKVTEKGKDVELRCDPISGHTALYWYRQSLGQGLEFLIYFQGNSAPDKSGLPSDRFSAERTGGSVSTLTIQRTQQEDSAVYLCASSLDRDKWAGNTIYFGEGSWLTVV.

The chain combines TRBV19 with TRBJ2-5; 8 nucleotides align to TRBD1. V dropped 6 bases and J dropped 4; count of bases not matched to a gene: 10. CDR1 and CDR2 from the germline V gene are LNHDA and SQIVND (reference sequence). The CDR3 is 15 amino acids. In DNA, the CDR3 is TGTGCCAGTAGCGACAGGGGAGAGGTTGGAGAGACCCAGTACTTC. Translated: CASSDRGEVGETQYF.

The chain carries TRBV24-1 and TRBJ1-2; D uncertain. The germline V gene has CDR1 KGHDR and CDR2 SFDVKD. Deletions cut 5 bases from V and 8 bases from J, with 11 bases between. The CDR3 runs 12 residues. The CDR3 DNA follows: TGTGCCACCAGTGTCAACGTTGGCGGCTACACCTTC. The encoded protein is CATSVNVGGYTF.

V is TRBV19 and J is TRBJ1-2; 7 bases fit TRBD1. CDR3 length: 14 residues. J was trimmed by 2 bases and V by 5 bases; bases with no gene match: 5. CDR1 and CDR2 (germline): LNHDA, SQIVND (reference sequence). The CDR3: CASSAGTANYGYTF. The CDR3 DNA reads TGTGCCAGTAGTGCCGGGACAGCCAACTATGGCTACACCTTC.

The chain is built from TRBV7-2 and TRBJ1-1; D is perhaps TRBD1 (5 bases). This CDR3 contains 12 residues. V lost 3 bases and J lost 10, with 12 bases in between. CDR1 and CDR2 (germline): SGHTA, FQGNSA. CDR3 sequence: CASSFGARRAFF. In DNA form, the CDR3 reads TGTGCCAGCAGCTTTGGGGCCAGGCGAGCTTTCTTT. Full variable domain (missing parts from reference TRBV7-2 and TRBJ1-1): GAGVSQSPSNKVTEKGKDVELRCDPISGHTALYWYRQSLGQGLEFLIYFQGNSAPDKSGLPSDRFSAERTGGSVSTLTIQRTQQEDSAVYLCASSFGARRAFFGQGTRLTVV.

The gene calls are TRBV6-5 and TRBJ2-2; D gene ambiguous. CDR1 and CDR2 (germline): MNHEY, SVGAGI. Trimming stripped 0 bases from V and 5 bases from J, with 7 bases between. This CDR3 has 14 amino acids. This CDR3 is CASSYSWQTGELFF. The CDR3, as DNA: TGTGCCAGCAGTTACTCTTGGCAGACCGGGGAGCTGTTTTTT.

This clone was seen only a few times. One end of the junction does not line up with germline, which may come from a read error. The chain couples TRBV6-5 to TRBJ2-1; 13 bases are a match to TRBD2. Per germline, CDR1 MNHEY and CDR2 SVGAGI. There are 13 residues in the CDR3. The CDR3 reads CASSYTSGGALVF. The CDR3 region has the DNA TGTGCCAGCAGTTACACTAGCGGGGGGGCTTTGGTCTTC.

This clone was seen a few times. This chain joins TRBV7-9 and TRBJ1-6; D not certain. V gave up 5 bases and J gave up 5 bases, with 10 bases separating them. This CDR3 has 14 amino acids. Per the germline V gene, CDR1 is SEHNR and CDR2 is FQNEAQ (reference sequence). CDR3 residues: CASSLGLNNSPLHF. The DNA for the CDR3 is TGTGCCAGCAGCCTGGGCCTTAATAATTCACCCCTCCACTTT.

This clone has a single count. V and J are TRBV29-1 and TRBJ2-1; possibly TRBD1 for D (5 bases). Trimming took off 7 bases at V and 9 bases at J, with 13 bases between the two ends. CDR3 length: 11 amino acids. CDR1 and CDR2 (germline): SQVTM, ANQGSEA. CDR3 in amino acids: CSGITGSEQFF. Written as DNA, the CDR3 is TGCAGCGGGATAACAGGTTCTGAGCAGTTCTTC.

The V call is TRBV11-2, the J call TRBJ2-2; TRBD2 matches 10 bases. With V trimmed by 4 bases and J by 5 bases, 10 bases remained unmatched. CDR1 and CDR2 from the germline V gene are SGHAT and FQNNGV. This CDR3 comprises 17 residues. DNA of the CDR3: TGTGCCAGCAGCTCTAATCTAGCGGGAGTACGAACCGGGGAGCTGTTTTTT. Its translation is CASSSNLAGVRTGELFF.

V usage is TRBV25-1 and J usage is TRBJ1-2; the match to TRBD1 covers 9 bases. The CDR3 length is 14 residues. Germline V gene sequence: CDR1 MGHDK, CDR2 SYGVNS. The J segment lost 6 bases and the V segment lost 6 bases, leaving 8 bases of the junction unmatched. The CDR3 DNA sequence: TGTGCCAGCAGGGAAACAGGGGGCTCGGATGGCTACACCTTC. This translates into CASRETGGSDGYTF.

V gene TRBV6-5 combines with J gene TRBJ1-2, with 7 nucleotides matching TRBD1. The V gene end was trimmed by 0 bases and the J gene end by 4 bases; junction bases not matched to a gene: 2. Looked up from germline, CDR1 is MNHEY and CDR2 is SVGAGI. CDR3 length: 14 amino acids. CDR3 in amino acids: CASSYSDRAYGYTF. In DNA form, the CDR3 reads TGTGCCAGCAGTTACTCTGACAGGGCCTATGGCTACACCTTC.

V is TRBV18 and J is TRBJ2-7, with D uncertain. V gave up 6 bases and J gave up 0 bases, with 6 bases separating them. CDR3 size: 12 residues. Germline loops: CDR1 KGHSH, CDR2 LQKENI. CDR3 in amino acids: CASSPSSYEQYF. The CDR3 nucleotides are TGTGCCAGCTCTCCCAGCTCCTACGAGCAGTACTTC.

The rearrangement links TRBV5-6 to TRBJ1-5, with D possibly being TRBD1 (5 bases). The length of the CDR3 is 14 residues. V lost 1 base, J lost 0 bases, and 5 bases lay in between. The germline CDR1 and CDR2 sequences are SGHDT and YYEEEE. The CDR3 coding sequence is TGTGCCAGCAGCTTGACAGGTAGCAATCAGCCCCAGCATTTT. Amino acids: CASSLTGSNQPQHF.

This rearrangement joins TRBV20-1 to TRBJ2-7; 10 nucleotides align to TRBD1. This CDR3 has 13 amino acids. V was clipped by 3 bases and J by 3 bases; unmatched bases: 2. Germline V gene lookup returns CDR1 DFQATT and CDR2 SNEGSKA (reference sequence). Here the CDR3 reads CSASRTGGYEQYF. The CDR3, as DNA: TGCAGTGCTAGTAGGACAGGGGGCTACGAGCAGTACTTC.

This clone was recorded only once. V and J are TRBV27 and TRBJ2-1; TRBD2 agrees at 12 bases. The V and J ends lost 3 bases and 8 bases, in that order; junction bases with no gene match: 5. This CDR3 is 15 amino acids long. Germline V gene data show CDR1 as MNHEY and CDR2 as SMNVEV (reference sequence). The CDR3: CASSFRTSGTYEQFF. In DNA form, the CDR3 reads TGTGCCAGCAGTTTCAGGACTAGCGGGACCTATGAGCAGTTCTTC.

The chain uses TRBV6-5 and TRBJ2-7; TRBD1 aligns across 7 bases. CDR3 length: 14 residues. Germline CDR1 reads MNHEY; CDR2 reads SVGAGI. The J segment lost 4 bases and the V segment lost 6 bases, leaving 9 bases of the junction unmatched. CDR3 sequence reads: CASRPGTERYEQYF. CDR3 sequence (DNA): TGTGCCAGCAGACCCGGGACAGAACGGTACGAGCAGTACTTC.

This chain links TRBV14 with TRBJ2-1; D is undetermined. The ends were cut back, 3 bases at V and 7 bases at J, with 7 bases in the middle. CDR3 length: 12 residues. Germline CDR1 SGHDN, CDR2 FVKESK. The CDR3 DNA sequence: TGTGCCAGCAGCCAGCTATCTAATGAGCAGTTCTTC. Encoded protein: CASSQLSNEQFF.

The rearrangement links TRBV24-1 to TRBJ2-2, with 7 bases matching TRBD2. V lost 3 bases and J lost 6; bases outside the gene matches: 6. Looked up from germline, CDR1 is KGHDR and CDR2 is SFDVKD. There are 15 residues in the CDR3. The CDR3 here is CATSDAGTTSGELFF. The CDR3 nucleotides are TGTGCCACCAGTGATGCCGGGACTACGTCCGGGGAGCTGTTTTTT.

This sequence joins TRBV9 and TRBJ2-6; perhaps TRBD1 as D (6 bases). Trimming cost V 4 bases and J 2 bases, with 16 bases left between them. The CDR3 covers 17 residues. Germline V lookup: CDR1 SGDLS, CDR2 YYNGEE. DNA of the CDR3: TGTGCCAGCAGCACCCGGCCTGAGGGGGCTGGGGCCAACGTCCTGACTTTC. As protein: CASSTRPEGAGANVLTF. Full variable domain (outside the CDR3, taken from reference TRBV9 and TRBJ2-6): DSGVTQTPKHLITATGQRVTLRCSPRSGDLSVYWYQQSLDQGLQFLIQYYNGEERAKGNILERFSAQQFPDLHSELNLSSLELGDSALYFCASSTRPEGAGANVLTFGAGSRLTVL.

The chain recombines TRBV11-2 with TRBJ2-3; the match to TRBD1 covers 10 bases. This CDR3 is built from 14 residues. Germline-derived CDR1 and CDR2 are SGHAT and FQNNGV. Trimming removed 0 bases from V and 9 bases from J; junction bases left unmatched: 3. The CDR3 DNA is TGTGCCAGCAGCTTAGATCGGGGACAGGGGACGCAGTATTTT. Translation gives CASSLDRGQGTQYF.

V gene TRBV7-9 combines with J gene TRBJ2-7, with 9 nucleotides matching TRBD1. V lost 5 bases to trimming and J lost 6 bases; unmatched junction nucleotides: 14. Germline CDR1 and CDR2: SEHNR and FQNEAQ (reference sequence). The CDR3 sequence is 16 residues long. This CDR3 reads CASSATGQGNPFEQYF. For the CDR3, the DNA is TGTGCCAGCAGCGCCACGGGACAGGGTAATCCCTTCGAGCAGTACTTC.

Only a few counts were recorded for this clone. The chain couples TRBV7-8 to TRBJ1-2; D is ambiguous. Trimming took 2 bases from V and 4 from J, leaving 5 bases between them. The germline CDR1 and CDR2 sequences are SGHVS and FQNEAQ. CDR3 length equals 12 residues. The CDR3, as DNA: TGTGCCAGCAGCTTATTCAGCTATGGCTACACCTTC. Protein product: CASSLFSYGYTF.